Described below is a single T cell receptor (beta chain) sequence and its context. The target antigen is unknown. The germline CDR1 and CDR2 sequences are SGHVS and FQNEAQ. The CDR3 loop spans 14 amino acids. The V end lost 2 bases, the J end lost 5 bases, and 12 bases lay between the germline ends. This record comes from a study of graft-versus-host responses after intestinal transplantation. Study context: Recipients were given multivisceral, liver-intestinal, or isolated intestinal transplants. Tacrolimus plus steroids were given to all recipients for roughly 3 years, preceded by anti-thymocyte globulin induction.

General study points: Early HvG declines after transplant were associated with peak circulating GvH clone levels. Some GvH clones were seen earlier in gut or blood, suggesting intestinal origin.

Here immunoSEQ multiplex PCR was the method, and the copy in TCRdb shows in-frame clones only, minus some. The sample lists roughly 97,000 clones; about 93% were seen once. The receptor comes from a human patient who received an intestinal transplant, so some T cells may come from the graft donor. The source material was PBMCs, sampled approximately 470 days after intestinal transplant. The chain carries TRBV7-8 and TRBJ1-1; D unclear. CDR3 coding DNA: TGTGCCAGCAGCTTACTAATGGGAGGGACTGAAGCTTTCTTT. Protein product: CASSLLMGGTEAFF.